This entry is about one T cell receptor (beta chain). This CDR3 has 16 residues. The germline V and J ends were trimmed by 4 bases and 0 bases, with 13 bases remaining between them. Germline CDR1 LGHNA, CDR2 YNFKEQ. The sequenced template was cDNA made from the entire isolated RNA. The assay was immunoSEQ multiplex PCR, and TCRdb's table has in-frame clones only and misses some. This repertoire shows 970,000 or so clones, 15% to 20% found once; its top ten account for 0.023%. The source of the sample is a study of beta chain features in type 1 diabetes. Sequences were obtained from naive CD4+ T cells from blood. V is TRBV4-2 and J is TRBJ1-3; D is possibly TRBD1 (5 bases). The receptor was isolated from a woman between 18 and 30 years old in good health. The DNA of the CDR3 is TGTGCCAGCAGCCGACAGCCCGAGAGCTCTGGAAACACCATATATTTT. Its translation is CASSRQPESSGNTIYF.